A single TCR beta chain is shown here with its context. The junction does not match germline at one end; this may be a read error. Germline CDR1 is MDHEN and CDR2 is SYDVKM. This CDR3 contains 12 residues. The sample belongs to a study of blood T cell repertoires in COVID-19. Clones were read by immunoSEQ multiplex PCR, and TCRdb kept only the in-frame ones, dropping some. The sample shows about 350,000 clones, around nine tenths of them seen only once. The sample taken for sequencing was PBMCs or T cells enriched from blood (not recorded which). The gene calls are TRBV28 and TRBJ2-2; 11 bases match TRBD1. The receptor was isolated from a woman aged 25 to 45 who had been exposed to COVID-19. The CDR3 DNA reads TGTGCCAGCAAATGGGGGACAGGGGGGCTGTTTTTT. Its protein is CASKWGTGGLFF.